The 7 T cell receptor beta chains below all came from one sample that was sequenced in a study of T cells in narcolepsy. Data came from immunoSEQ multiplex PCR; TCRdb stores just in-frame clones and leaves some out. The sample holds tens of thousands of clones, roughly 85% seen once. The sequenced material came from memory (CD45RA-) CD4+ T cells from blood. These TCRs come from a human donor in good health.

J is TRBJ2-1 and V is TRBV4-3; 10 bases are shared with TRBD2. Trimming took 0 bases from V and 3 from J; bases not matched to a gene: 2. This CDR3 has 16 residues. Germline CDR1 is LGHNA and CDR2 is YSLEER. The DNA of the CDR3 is TGCGCCAGCAGCCAAGAGATAGCGGGAGGCTACAATGAGCAGTTCTTC. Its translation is CASSQEIAGGYNEQFF.

The CDR3 sequence: CASRMGLGEEKLFF. The CDR3 DNA is TGCGCCAGCAGAATGGGACTTGGGGAGGAAAAACTGTTTTTT. The genes are TRBV5-1 and TRBJ1-4; the D gene is possibly TRBD1 (5 bases). Germline CDR1 SGHRS, CDR2 YFSETQ. This CDR3 is 14 amino acids long. With 5 bases removed from V and 8 bases from J, the gap between germline ends came to 16 bases. The whole variable domain, filled in from reference TRBV5-1 and TRBJ1-4, reads KAGVTQTPRYLIKTRGQQVTLSCSPISGHRSVSWYQQTPGQGLQFLFEYFSETQRNKGNFPGRFSGRQFSNSRSEMNVSTLELGDSALYLCASRMGLGEEKLFFGSGTQLSVL.

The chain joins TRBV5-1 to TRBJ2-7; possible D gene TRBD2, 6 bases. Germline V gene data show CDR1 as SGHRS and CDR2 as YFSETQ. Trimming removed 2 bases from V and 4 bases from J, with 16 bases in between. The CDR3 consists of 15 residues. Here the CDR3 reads CASSFDGSGQYEQYF. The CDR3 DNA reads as TGCGCCAGCAGCTTCGACGGGAGCGGGCAATACGAGCAGTACTTC.

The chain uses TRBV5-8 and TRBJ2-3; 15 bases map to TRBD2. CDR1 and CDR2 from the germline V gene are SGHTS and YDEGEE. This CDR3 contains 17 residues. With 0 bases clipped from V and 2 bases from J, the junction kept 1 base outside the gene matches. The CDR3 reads CASSLGTSGRATDTQYF. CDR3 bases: TGTGCCAGCAGCTTGGGGACTAGCGGGAGGGCCACAGATACGCAGTATTTT.

The CDR3: CASGNSGAIAFF. CDR3 nucleotide sequence: TGTGCCAGCGGGAATTCAGGGGCAATAGCTTTCTTT. The rearrangement joins TRBV28 to TRBJ1-1; D possibly corresponds to TRBD1 (6 bases). The V gene's germline CDR1 is MDHEN and CDR2 SYDVKM. The ends were cut back, 8 bases at V and 10 bases at J, with 17 bases in the middle. This CDR3 has 12 amino acids.

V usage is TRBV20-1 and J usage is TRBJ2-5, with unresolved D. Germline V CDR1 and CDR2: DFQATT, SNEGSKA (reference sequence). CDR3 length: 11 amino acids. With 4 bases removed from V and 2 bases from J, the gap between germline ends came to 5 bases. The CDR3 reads CSANLQETQYF. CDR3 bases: TGCAGTGCTAACTTGCAAGAGACCCAGTACTTC.

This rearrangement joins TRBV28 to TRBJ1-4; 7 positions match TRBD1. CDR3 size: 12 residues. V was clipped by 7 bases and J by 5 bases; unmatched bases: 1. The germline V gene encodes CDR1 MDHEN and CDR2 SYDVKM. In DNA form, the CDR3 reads TGTGCCAGCACGACAGGGAATGAAAAACTGTTTTTT. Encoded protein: CASTTGNEKLFF.